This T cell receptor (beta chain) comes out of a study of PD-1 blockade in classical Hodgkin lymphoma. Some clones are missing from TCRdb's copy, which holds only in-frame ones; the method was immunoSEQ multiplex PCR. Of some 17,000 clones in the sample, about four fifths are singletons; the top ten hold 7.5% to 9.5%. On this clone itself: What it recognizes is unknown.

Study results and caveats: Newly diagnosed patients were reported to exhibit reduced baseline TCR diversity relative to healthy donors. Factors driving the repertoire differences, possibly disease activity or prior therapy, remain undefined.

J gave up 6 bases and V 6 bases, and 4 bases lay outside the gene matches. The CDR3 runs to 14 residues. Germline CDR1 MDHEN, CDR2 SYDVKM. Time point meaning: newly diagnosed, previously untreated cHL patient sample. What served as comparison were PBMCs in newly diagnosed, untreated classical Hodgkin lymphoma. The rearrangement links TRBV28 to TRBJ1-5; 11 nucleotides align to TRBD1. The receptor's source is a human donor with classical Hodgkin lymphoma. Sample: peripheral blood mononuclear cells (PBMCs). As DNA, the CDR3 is TGTGCCAGCAGCCCCGGGACAGGGGGTCAGCCCCAGCATTTT. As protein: CASSPGTGGQPQHF. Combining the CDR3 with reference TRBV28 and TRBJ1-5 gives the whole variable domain DVKVTQSSRYLVKRTGEKVFLECVQDMDHENMFWYRQDPGLGLRLIYFSYDVKMKEKGDIPEGYSVSREKKERFSLILESASTNQTSMYLCASSPGTGGQPQHFGDGTRLSIL.